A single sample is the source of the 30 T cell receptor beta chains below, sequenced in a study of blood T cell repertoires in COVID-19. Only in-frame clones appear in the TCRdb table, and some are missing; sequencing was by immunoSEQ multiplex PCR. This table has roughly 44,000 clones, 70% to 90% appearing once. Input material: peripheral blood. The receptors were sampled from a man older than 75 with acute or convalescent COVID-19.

The DNA of the CDR3 is TGTGCCACCAGTGACCAGCGGGGGGACACAGATACGCAGTATTTT. Translation gives CATSDQRGDTDTQYF. The chain employs TRBV24-1 and TRBJ2-3; TRBD2 matches at 9 bases. The CDR3 runs 15 residues. V dropped 4 bases and J dropped 2; count of bases not matched to a gene: 3. Germline CDR1 KGHDR, CDR2 SFDVKD.

The CDR3 DNA sequence: TGTGCCAGCAGCCAAGCAGGAAATACGCAGTATTTT. This codes for CASSQAGNTQYF. This rearrangement joins TRBV3-1 (or the pseudogene TRBV3-2) to TRBJ2-3; the D is unclear. Trimming cost V 1 base and J 7 bases, with 6 bases left between them. Germline loops: CDR1 LGHDT, CDR2 YNNKEL (reference sequence). CDR3 length: 12 residues.

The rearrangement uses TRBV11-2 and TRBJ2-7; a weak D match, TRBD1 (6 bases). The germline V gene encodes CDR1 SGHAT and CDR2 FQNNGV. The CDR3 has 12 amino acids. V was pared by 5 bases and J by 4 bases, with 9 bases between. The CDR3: CASSRTVYEQYF. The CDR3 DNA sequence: TGTGCCAGCAGCCGGACAGTTTACGAGCAGTACTTC.

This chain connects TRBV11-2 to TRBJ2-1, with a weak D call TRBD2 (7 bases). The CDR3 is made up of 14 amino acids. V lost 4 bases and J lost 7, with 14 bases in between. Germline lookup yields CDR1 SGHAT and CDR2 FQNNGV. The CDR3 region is CASSWGGQGNEQFF. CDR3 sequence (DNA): TGTGCCAGCAGCTGGGGGGGCCAGGGGAATGAGCAGTTCTTC.

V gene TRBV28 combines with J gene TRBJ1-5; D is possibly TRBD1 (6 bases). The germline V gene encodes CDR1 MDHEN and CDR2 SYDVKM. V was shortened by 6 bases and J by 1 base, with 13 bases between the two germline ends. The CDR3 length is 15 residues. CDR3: CASRPSGTSNQPQHF. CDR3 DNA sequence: TGTGCCAGCAGACCCTCCGGGACAAGCAATCAGCCCCAGCATTTT.

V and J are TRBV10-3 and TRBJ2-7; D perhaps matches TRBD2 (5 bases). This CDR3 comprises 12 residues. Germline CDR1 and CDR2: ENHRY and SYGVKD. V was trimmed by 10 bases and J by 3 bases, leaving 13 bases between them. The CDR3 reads CATREAGYEQYF. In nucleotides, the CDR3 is TGTGCCACGCGCGAGGCGGGCTACGAGCAGTACTTC.

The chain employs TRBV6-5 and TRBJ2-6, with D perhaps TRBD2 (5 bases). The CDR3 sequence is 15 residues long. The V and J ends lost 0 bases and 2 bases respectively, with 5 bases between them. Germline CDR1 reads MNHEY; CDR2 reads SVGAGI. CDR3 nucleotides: TGTGCCAGCAGTTACTCAGCGGCTGGGGCCAACGTCCTGACTTTC. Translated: CASSYSAAGANVLTF.

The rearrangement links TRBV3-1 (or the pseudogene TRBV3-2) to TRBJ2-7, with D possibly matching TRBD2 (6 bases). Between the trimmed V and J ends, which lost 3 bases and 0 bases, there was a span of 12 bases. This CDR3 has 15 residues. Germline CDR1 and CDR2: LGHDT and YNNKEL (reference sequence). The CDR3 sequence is CASSQSSAPSYEQYF. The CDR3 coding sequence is TGTGCCAGCAGCCAGTCTAGCGCCCCCTCCTACGAGCAGTACTTC.

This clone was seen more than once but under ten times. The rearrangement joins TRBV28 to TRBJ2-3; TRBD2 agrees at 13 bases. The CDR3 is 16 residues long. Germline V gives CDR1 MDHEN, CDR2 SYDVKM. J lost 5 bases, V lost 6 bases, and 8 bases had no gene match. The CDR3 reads CASRLTSGGAKDTQYF. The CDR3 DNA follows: TGTGCCAGCAGACTAACTAGCGGGGGGGCCAAAGATACGCAGTATTTT.

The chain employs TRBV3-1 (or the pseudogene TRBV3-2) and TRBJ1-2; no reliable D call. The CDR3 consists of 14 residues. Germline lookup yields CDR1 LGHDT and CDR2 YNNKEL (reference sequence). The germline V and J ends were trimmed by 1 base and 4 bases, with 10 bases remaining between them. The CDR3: CASSQAQSLYGYTF. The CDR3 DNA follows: TGTGCCAGCAGCCAAGCACAGAGCCTCTATGGCTACACCTTC.

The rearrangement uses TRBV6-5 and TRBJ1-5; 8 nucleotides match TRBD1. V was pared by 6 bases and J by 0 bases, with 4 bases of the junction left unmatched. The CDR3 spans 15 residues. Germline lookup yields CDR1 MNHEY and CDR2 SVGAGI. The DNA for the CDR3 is TGTGCCAGCAGCCCCGGACAGGGTAGCAATCAGCCCCAGCATTTT. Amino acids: CASSPGQGSNQPQHF.

CDR3 sequence reads: CASREGRGSGANVLTF. The CDR3, as DNA: TGTGCCAGTAGGGAGGGGAGAGGGTCCGGGGCCAACGTCCTGACTTTC. The chain carries TRBV19 and TRBJ2-6, with D maybe TRBD2 (6 bases). The CDR3 covers 16 residues. The germline CDR1 and CDR2 sequences are LNHDA and SQIVND (reference sequence). V gave up 6 bases and J gave up 4 bases, with 16 bases separating them. Combining the CDR3 with reference TRBV19 and TRBJ2-6 gives the whole variable domain DGGITQSPKYLFRKEGQNVTLSCEQNLNHDAMYWYRQDPGQGLRLIYYSQIVNDFQKGDIAEGYSVSREKKESFPLTVTSAQKNPTAFYLCASREGRGSGANVLTFGAGSRLTVL.

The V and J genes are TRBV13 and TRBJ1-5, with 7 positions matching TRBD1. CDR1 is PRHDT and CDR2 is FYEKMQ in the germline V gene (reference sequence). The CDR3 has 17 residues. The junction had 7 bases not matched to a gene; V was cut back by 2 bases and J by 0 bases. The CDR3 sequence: CASSLNRGRYSNQPQHF. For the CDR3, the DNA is TGTGCCAGCAGCTTAAACAGGGGACGCTATAGCAATCAGCCCCAGCATTTT.

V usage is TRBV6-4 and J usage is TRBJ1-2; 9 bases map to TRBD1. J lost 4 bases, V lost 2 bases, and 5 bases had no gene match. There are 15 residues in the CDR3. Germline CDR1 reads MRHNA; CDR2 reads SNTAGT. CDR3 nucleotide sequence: TGTGCCAGCAGTGACGAGGGACAGGGATTCTATGGCTACACCTTC. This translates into CASSDEGQGFYGYTF.

The CDR3 sequence is CASSYSGTGACYTF. The CDR3 DNA sequence: TGTGCCAGCAGTTACTCCGGGACAGGGGCTTGCTACACCTTC. This sequence joins TRBV6-5 and TRBJ1-2, with 10 bases identical to TRBD1. Germline loops: CDR1 MNHEY, CDR2 SVGAGI. V shed 0 bases and J 9 bases; nucleotides not matched to a gene: 4. The CDR3 totals 14 residues.

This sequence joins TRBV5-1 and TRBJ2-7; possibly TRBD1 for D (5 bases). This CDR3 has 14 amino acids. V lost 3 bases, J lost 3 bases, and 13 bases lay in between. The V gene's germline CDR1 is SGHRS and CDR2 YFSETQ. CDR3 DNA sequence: TGCGCCAGCAGCTCCGCAGGGAACGTCTACGAGCAGTACTTC. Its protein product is CASSSAGNVYEQYF.

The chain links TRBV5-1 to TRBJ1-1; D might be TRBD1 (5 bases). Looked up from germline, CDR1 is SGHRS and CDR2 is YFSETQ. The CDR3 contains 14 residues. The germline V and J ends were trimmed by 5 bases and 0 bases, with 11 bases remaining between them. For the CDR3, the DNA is TGCGCCAGCAGTCAAGACAGCATGAACACTGAAGCTTTCTTT. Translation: CASSQDSMNTEAFF.

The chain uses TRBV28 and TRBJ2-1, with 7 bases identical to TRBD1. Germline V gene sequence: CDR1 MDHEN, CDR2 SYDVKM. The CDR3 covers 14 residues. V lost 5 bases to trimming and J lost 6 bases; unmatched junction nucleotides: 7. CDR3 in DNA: TGTGCCAGCAGTCTCACCAACAGGGGCAATGAGCAGTTCTTC. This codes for CASSLTNRGNEQFF.

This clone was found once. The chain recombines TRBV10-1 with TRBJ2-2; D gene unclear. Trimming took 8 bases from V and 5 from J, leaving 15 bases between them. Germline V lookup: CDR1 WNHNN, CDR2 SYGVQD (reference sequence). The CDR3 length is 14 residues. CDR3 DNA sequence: TGCGCCAGCGCTTTTGAAATCGGGACCGGGGAGCTGTTTTTT. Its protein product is CASAFEIGTGELFF.

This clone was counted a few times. The CDR3 coding sequence is TGTGCCTGGAGACACCCCTGGACAGGGGACGAGCCCCAGCATTTT. Translated: CAWRHPWTGDEPQHF. The J gene is TRBJ1-5, the V gene TRBV30, with TRBD1 identical over 9 bases. V gave up 3 bases and J gave up 8 bases; unmatched junction bases: 11. Germline V gives CDR1 GTSNPN, CDR2 SVGIG (reference sequence). The CDR3 has 15 amino acids.

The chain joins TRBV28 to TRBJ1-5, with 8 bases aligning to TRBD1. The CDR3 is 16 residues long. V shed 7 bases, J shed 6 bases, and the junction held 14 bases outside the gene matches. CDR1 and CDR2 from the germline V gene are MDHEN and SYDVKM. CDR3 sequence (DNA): TGTGCCAGCACCCAACTTAGGACAGGGCGCGGTCAGCCCCAGCATTTT. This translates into CASTQLRTGRGQPQHF.

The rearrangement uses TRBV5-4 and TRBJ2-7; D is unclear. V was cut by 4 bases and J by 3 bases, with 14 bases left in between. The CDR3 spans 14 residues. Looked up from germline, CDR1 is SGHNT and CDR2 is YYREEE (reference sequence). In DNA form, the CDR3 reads TGTGCCAGCAGCAACATCAGGAACCTCTACGAGCAGTACTTC. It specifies CASSNIRNLYEQYF.

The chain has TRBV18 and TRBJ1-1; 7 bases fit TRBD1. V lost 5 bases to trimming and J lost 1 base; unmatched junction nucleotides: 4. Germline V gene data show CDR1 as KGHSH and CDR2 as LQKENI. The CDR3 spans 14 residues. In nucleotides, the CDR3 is TGTGCCAGCTCAGGCAACAGGGGGAACACTGAAGCTTTCTTT. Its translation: CASSGNRGNTEAFF. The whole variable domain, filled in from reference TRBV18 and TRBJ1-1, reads NAGVMQNPRHLVRRRGQEARLRCSPMKGHSHVYWYRQLPEEGLKFMVYLQKENIIDESGMPKERFSAEFPKEGPSILRIQQVVRGDSAAYFCASSGNRGNTEAFFGQGTRLTVV.

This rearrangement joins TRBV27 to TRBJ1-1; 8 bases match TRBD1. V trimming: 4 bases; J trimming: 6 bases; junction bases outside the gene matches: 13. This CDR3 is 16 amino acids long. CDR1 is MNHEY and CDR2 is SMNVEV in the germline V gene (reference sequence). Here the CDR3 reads CASSSNLRGLQAEAFF. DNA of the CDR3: TGTGCCAGCAGTTCGAACCTCAGGGGGCTCCAGGCTGAAGCTTTCTTT.

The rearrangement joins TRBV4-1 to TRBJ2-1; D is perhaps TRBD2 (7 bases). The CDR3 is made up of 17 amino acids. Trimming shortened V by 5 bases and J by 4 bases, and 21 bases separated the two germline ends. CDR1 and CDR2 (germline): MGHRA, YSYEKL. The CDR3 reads CASSARFGGGLYNEQFF. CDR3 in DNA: TGCGCCAGCAGCGCCCGTTTTGGCGGGGGCCTATACAATGAGCAGTTCTTC.

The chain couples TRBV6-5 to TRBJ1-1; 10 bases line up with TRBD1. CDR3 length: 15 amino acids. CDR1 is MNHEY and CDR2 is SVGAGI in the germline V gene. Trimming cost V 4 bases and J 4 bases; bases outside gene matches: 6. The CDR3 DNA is TGTGCCAGCAGTTCCCGGACAGGGGGAAGCACTGAAGCTTTCTTT. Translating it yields CASSSRTGGSTEAFF.

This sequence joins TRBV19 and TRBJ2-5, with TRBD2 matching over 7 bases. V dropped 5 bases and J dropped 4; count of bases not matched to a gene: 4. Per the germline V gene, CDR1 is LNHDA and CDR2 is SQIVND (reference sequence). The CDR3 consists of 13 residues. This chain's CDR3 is CASSATSRETQYF. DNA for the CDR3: TGTGCCAGTAGTGCGACTAGCAGAGAGACCCAGTACTTC.

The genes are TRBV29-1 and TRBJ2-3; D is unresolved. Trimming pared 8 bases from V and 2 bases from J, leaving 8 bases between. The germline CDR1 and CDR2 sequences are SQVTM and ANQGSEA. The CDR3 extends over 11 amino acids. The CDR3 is CSLQSTDTQYF. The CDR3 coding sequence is TGCAGCCTTCAGTCCACAGATACGCAGTATTTT.

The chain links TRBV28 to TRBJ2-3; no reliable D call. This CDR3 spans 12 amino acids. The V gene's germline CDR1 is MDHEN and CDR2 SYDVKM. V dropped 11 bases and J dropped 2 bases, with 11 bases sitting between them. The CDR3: CASGQTTDTQYF. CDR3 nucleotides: TGTGCCTCTGGGCAGACCACAGATACGCAGTATTTT.

Here the CDR3 reads CASSFSRVQYF. DNA for the CDR3: TGTGCCAGCAGCTTTTCGCGGGTGCAGTACTTC. V and J are TRBV11-2 and TRBJ2-7; D perhaps matches TRBD2 (5 bases). Trimming took 3 bases from V and 9 from J, leaving 9 bases between them. Germline loops: CDR1 SGHAT, CDR2 FQNNGV. The CDR3 extends over 11 amino acids.